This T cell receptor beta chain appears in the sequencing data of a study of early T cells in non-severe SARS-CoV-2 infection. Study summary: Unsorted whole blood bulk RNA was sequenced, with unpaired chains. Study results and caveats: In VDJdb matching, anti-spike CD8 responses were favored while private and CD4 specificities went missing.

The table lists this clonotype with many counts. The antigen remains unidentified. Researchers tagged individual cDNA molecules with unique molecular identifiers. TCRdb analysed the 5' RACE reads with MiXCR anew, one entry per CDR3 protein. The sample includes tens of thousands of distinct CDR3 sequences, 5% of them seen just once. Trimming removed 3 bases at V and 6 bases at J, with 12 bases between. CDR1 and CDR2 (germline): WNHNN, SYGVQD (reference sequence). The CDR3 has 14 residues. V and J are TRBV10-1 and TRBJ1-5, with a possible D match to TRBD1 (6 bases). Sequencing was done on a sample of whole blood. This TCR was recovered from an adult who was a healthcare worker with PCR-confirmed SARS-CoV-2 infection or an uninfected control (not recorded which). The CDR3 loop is CASSEGGISQPQHF. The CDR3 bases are TGCGCCAGCAGTGAAGGGGGTATTAGTCAGCCCCAGCATTTT.